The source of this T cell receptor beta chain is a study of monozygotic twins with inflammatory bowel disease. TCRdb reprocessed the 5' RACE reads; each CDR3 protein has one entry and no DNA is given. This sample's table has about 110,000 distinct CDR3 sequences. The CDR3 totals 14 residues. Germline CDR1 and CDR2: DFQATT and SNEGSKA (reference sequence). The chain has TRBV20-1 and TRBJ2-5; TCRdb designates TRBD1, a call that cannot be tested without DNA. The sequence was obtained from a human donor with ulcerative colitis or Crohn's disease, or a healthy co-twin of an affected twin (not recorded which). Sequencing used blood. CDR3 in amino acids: CSATPLGGPETQYF.